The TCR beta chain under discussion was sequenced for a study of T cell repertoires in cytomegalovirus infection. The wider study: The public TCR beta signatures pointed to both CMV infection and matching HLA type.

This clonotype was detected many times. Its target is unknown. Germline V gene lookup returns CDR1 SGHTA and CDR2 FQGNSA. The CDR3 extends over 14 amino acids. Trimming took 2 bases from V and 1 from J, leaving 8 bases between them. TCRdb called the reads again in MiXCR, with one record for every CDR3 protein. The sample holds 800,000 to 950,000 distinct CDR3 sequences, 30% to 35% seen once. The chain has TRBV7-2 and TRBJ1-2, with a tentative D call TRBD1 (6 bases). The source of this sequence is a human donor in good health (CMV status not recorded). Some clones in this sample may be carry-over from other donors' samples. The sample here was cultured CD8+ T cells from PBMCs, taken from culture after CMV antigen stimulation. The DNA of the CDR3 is TGTGCCAGCAGCTTAACAGGGCTTAACTATGGCTACACCTTC. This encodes CASSLTGLNYGYTF.